This entry concerns a single T cell receptor (beta chain). Germline V gives CDR1 SGHVS, CDR2 FQNEAQ. J lost 4 bases, V lost 5 bases, and 14 bases had no gene match. The CDR3 sequence is 17 residues long. Per the original methods: From reference gene primer amplification, estimates of nucleated cell counts were derived. Using immunoSEQ multiplex PCR, the repertoire was profiled, and TCRdb retains in-frame clones only, with some absent. Clonal size and the V and J genes are those of that table, whereas D and trimming came from the DNA. The repertoire holds about 140,000 clones, with 60% to 80% as singletons. These data come from a study of blood T cell repertoires in COVID-19. In the study overall: Samples of COVID-19 (acute and convalescent) were obtained from the United States, Italy and Spain. In each case, the material was cDNA or gDNA derived from T cells, B-cell-depleted T cells, or PBMCs.

The sample taken for sequencing was peripheral blood. The sequence was obtained from a woman in her forties or fifties with active or convalescent COVID-19. The chain joins TRBV7-8 to TRBJ2-7, with TRBD1 matching 10 bases. In DNA form, the CDR3 reads TGTGCCAGCAGCCCTACGGCGGACAGGGGGAGATTGTACGAGCAGTACTTC. It codes for CASSPTADRGRLYEQYF.